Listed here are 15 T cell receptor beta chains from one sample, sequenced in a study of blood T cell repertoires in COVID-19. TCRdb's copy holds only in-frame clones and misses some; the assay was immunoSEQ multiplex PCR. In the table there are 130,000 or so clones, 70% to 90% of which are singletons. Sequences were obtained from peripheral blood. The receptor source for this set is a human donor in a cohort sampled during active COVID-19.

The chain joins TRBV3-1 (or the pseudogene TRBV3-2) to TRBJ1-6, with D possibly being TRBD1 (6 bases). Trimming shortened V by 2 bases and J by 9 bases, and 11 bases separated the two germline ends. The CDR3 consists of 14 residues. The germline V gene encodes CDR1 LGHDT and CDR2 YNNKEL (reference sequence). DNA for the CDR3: TGTGCCAGCAGCCAATCAGGGGTGGGTTCACCCCTCCACTTT. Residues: CASSQSGVGSPLHF.

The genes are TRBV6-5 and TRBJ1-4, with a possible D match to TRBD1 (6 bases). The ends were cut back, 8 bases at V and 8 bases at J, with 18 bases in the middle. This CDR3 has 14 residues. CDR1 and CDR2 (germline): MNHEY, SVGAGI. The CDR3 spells CASAMGAAEEKLFF. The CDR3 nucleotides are TGTGCCAGCGCCATGGGGGCCGCGGAGGAAAAACTGTTTTTT.

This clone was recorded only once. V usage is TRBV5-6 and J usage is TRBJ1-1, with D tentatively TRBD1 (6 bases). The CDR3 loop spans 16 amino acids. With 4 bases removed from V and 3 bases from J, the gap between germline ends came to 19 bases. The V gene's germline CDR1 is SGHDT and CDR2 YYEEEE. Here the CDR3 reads CASSLRGGTTDTEAFF. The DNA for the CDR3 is TGTGCCAGCAGCCTAAGGGGTGGGACAACTGACACTGAAGCTTTCTTT.

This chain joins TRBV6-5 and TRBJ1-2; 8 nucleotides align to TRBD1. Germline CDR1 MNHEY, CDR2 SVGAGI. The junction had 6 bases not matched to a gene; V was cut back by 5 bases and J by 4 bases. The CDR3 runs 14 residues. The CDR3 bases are TGTGCCAGCAGTCCCACACAGGGGGGCTATGGCTACACCTTC. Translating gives CASSPTQGGYGYTF.

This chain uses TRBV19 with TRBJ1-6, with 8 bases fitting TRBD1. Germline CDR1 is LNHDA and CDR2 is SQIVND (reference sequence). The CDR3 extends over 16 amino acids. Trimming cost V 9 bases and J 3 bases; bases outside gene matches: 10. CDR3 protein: CARSLQGAYYNSPLHF. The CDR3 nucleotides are TGTGCCAGGAGCCTGCAGGGGGCGTACTATAATTCACCCCTCCACTTT.

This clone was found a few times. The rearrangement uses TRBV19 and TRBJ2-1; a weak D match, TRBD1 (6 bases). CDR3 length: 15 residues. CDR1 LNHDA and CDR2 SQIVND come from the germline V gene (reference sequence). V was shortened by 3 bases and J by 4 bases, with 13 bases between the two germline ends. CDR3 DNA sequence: TGTGCCAGTAGTATGGCAGGGGATAGATACAATGAGCAGTTCTTC. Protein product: CASSMAGDRYNEQFF.

As DNA, the CDR3 is TGCAGCGTTGTAGGGACAGCCACGACCAAACTGTTTTTT. It translates to CSVVGTATTKLFF. The V gene is TRBV29-1, the J gene TRBJ1-4, with TRBD1 identical over 7 bases. The CDR3 spans 13 residues. V lost 4 bases to trimming and J lost 11 bases; unmatched junction nucleotides: 10. In germline, CDR1 is SQVTM, CDR2 ANQGSEA.

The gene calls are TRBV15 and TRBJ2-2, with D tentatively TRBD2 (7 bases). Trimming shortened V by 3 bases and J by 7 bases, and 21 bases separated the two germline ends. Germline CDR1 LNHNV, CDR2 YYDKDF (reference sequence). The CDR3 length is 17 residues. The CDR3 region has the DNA TGTGCCACCAGCAGCGCCCCTGAGGGGGGGAAGGGCGGGGAGCTGTTTTTT. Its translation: CATSSAPEGGKGGELFF.

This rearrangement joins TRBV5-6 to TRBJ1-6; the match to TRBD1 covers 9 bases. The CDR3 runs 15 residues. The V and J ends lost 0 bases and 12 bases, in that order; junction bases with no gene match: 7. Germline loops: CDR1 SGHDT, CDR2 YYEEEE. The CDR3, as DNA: TGTGCCAGCAGCTTGGTCACAGGGGGCGCAGAACCCCTCCACTTT. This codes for CASSLVTGGAEPLHF.

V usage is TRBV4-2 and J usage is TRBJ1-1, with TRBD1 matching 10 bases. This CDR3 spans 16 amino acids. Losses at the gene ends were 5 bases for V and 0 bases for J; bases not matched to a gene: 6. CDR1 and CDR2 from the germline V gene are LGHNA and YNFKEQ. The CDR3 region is CASSSRTGGMNTEAFF. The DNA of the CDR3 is TGTGCCAGCAGCTCCAGGACAGGGGGGATGAACACTGAAGCTTTCTTT.

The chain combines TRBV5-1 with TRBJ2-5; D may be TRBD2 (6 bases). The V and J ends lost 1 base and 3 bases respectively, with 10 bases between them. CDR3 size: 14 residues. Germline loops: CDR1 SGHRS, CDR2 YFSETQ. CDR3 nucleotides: TGCGCCAGCAGCTTGCTGAGGAGGGAAGAGACCCAGTACTTC. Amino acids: CASSLLRREETQYF.

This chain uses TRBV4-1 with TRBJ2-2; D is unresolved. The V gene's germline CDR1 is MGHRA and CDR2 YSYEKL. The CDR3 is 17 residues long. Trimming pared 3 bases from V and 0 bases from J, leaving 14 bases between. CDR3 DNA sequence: TGCGCCAGCAGCCACCCAGAAGCGAGAACGAACACCGGGGAGCTGTTTTTT. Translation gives CASSHPEARTNTGELFF.

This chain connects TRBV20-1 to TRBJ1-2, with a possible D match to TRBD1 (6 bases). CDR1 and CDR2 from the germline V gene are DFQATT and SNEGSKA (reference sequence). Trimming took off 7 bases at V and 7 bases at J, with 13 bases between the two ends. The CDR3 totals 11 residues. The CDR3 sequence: CSGRQDSGYTF. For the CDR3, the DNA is TGCAGTGGAAGACAGGACTCTGGCTACACCTTC.

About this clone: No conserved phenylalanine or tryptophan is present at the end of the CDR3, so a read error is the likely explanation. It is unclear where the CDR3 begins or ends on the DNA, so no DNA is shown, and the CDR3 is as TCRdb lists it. The CDR3 loop reads CASSRDKL. The genes are TRBV5-6 and TRBJ2-7; the listed D gene, TRBD1, was not tested against the DNA. The CDR3 is made up of 8 amino acids, end residues included. Looked up from germline, CDR1 is SGHDT and CDR2 is YYEEEE.

CDR3 bases: TGTGCCAGCAGACTCACCGGGACAGGGAACACTGAAGCTTTCTTT. Protein product: CASRLTGTGNTEAFF. V is TRBV7-9 and J is TRBJ1-1; 8 bases line up with TRBD1. The V segment lost 6 bases and the J segment 1 base; nucleotides outside the gene matches: 7. Germline V CDR1 and CDR2: SEHNR, FQNEAQ (reference sequence). The CDR3 length is 15 residues.